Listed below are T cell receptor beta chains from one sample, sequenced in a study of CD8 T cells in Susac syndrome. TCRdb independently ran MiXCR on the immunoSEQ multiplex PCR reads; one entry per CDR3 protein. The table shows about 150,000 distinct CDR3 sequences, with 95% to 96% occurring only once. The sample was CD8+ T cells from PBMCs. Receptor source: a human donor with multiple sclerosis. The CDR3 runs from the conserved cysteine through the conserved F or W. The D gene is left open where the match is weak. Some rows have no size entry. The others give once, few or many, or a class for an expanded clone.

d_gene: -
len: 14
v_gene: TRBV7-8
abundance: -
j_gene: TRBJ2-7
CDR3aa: CASSFFRSSYEQYF
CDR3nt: TGTGCCAGCAGCTTCTTCAGGAGCTCCTACGAGCAGTACTTC

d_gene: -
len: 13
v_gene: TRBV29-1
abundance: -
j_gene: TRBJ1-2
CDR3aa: CSLSRHPNYGYTF
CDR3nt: TGCAGCCTTTCTAGACACCCTAACTATGGCTACACCTTC

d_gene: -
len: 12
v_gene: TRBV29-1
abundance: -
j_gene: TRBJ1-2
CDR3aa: CSVVNLGYGYTF
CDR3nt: TGCAGCGTTGTAAACCTAGGGTATGGCTACACCTTC

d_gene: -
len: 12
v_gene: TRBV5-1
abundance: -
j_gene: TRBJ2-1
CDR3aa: CASSLGGQEQFF
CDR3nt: TGCGCCAGCAGCTTGGGCGGTCAGGAGCAGTTCTTC

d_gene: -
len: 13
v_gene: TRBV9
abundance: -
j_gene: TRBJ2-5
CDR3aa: CASSVVERETQYF
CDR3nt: TGTGCCAGCAGCGTAGTGGAGCGGGAGACCCAGTACTTC

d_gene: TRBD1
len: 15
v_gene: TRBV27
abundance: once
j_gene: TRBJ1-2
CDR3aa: CASSRQGAGDYGYTF
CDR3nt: TGTGCCAGCAGTCGACAGGGGGCAGGTGACTATGGCTACACCTTC

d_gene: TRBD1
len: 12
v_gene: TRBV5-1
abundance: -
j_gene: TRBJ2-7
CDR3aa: CASSLGQDEQYF
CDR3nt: TGCGCCAGCAGCTTAGGACAGGACGAGCAGTACTTC

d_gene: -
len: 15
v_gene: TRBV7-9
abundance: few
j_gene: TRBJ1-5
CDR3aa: CASSPTGRAGQPQHF
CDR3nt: TGTGCCAGCAGCCCTACCGGGAGGGCAGGCCAGCCCCAGCATTTT

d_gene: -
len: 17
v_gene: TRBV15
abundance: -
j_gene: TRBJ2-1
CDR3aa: CATSSISTGHQNNEQFF
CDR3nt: TGTGCCACCAGCAGCATTAGTACGGGACATCAGAACAATGAGCAGTTCTTC

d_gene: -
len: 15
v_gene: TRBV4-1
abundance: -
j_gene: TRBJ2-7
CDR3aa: CASSQESMARYEQYF
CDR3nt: TGCGCCAGCAGCCAAGAGTCTATGGCGCGATACGAGCAGTACTTC

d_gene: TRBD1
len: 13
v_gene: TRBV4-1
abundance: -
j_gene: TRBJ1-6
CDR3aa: CASSQAGQGTLHF
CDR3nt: TGCGCCAGCAGCCAAGCGGGACAGGGAACCCTCCACTTT

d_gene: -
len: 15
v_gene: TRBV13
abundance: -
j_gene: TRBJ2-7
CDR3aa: CASSFLSLSPSEQYF
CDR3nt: TGTGCCAGCAGCTTTCTCAGCCTCTCGCCCTCCGAGCAGTACTTC

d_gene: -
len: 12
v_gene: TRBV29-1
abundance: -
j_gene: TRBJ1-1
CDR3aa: CSVESGVLEAFF
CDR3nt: TGCAGCGTTGAATCGGGCGTGCTCGAAGCTTTCTTT

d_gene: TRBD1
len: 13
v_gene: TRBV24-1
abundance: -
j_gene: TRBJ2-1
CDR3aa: CATSDRTGREQFF
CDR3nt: TGTGCCACCAGTGATAGGACAGGGCGTGAGCAGTTCTTC

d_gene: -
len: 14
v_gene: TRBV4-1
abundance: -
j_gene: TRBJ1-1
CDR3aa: CASSQGYVNTEAFF
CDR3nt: TGCGCCAGCAGCCAAGGTTATGTGAACACTGAAGCTTTCTTT

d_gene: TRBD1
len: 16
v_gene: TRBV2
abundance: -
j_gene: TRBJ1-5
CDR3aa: CASSSDRSGNFAPQHF
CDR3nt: TGTGCCAGCAGCTCGGACAGGTCAGGGAACTTCGCGCCCCAGCATTTT

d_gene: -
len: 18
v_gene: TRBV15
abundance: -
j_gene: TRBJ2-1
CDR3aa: CATSGTRGKLFLNNEQFF
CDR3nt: TGTGCCACCAGCGGAACCAGAGGGAAGCTTTTCCTTAACAATGAGCAGTTCTTC

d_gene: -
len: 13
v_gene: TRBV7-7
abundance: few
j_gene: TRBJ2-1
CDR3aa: CASSLGVEDEQFF
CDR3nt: TGTGCTAGCAGCTTGGGTGTGGAGGATGAGCAGTTCTTC

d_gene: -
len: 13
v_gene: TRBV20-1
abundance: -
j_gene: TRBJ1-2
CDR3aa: CSATPTGEYGYTF
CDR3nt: TGCAGTGCTACCCCGACAGGCGAATATGGCTACACCTTC

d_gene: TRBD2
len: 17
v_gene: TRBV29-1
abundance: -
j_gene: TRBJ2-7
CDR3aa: CSVEDGAAGAPPYEQYF
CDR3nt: TGCAGCGTTGAAGATGGAGCAGCGGGGGCCCCCCCCTACGAGCAGTACTTC

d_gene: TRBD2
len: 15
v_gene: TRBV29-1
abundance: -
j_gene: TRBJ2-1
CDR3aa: CSVIAGQSSYNEQFF
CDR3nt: TGCAGCGTTATAGCGGGGCAGAGCTCCTACAATGAGCAGTTCTTC

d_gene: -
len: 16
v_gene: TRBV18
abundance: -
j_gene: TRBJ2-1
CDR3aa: CASSPLYLSRHNEQFF
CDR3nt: TGTGCCAGCTCACCATTATACCTATCACGCCACAATGAGCAGTTCTTC

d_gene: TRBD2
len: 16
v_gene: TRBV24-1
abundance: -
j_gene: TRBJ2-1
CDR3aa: CATSDPSGGAQDEQFF
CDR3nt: TGTGCCACCAGTGATCCCAGCGGGGGGGCGCAGGATGAGCAGTTCTTC

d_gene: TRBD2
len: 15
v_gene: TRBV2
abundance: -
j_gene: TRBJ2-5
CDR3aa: CASRVAGGLQETQYF
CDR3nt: TGTGCCAGCAGGGTAGCGGGGGGTCTACAAGAGACCCAGTACTTC

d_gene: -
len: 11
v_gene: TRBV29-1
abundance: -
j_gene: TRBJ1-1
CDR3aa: CSVQGSTEAFF
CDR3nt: TGCAGCGTTCAAGGGAGCACTGAAGCTTTCTTT

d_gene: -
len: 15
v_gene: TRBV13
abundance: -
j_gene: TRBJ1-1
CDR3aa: CASSPVGAQGTEAFF
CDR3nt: TGTGCCAGCAGCCCAGTAGGGGCTCAGGGCACTGAAGCTTTCTTT

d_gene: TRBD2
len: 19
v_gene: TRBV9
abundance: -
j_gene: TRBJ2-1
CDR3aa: CASSAVGTSGGIKENEQFF
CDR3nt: TGTGCCAGCAGTGCTGTGGGGACTAGCGGGGGGATAAAAGAGAATGAGCAGTTCTTC

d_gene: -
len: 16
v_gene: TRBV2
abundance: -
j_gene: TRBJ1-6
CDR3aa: CTSSEVRGRDNSPLHF
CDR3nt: TGTACCAGCAGTGAAGTGCGGGGTAGGGATAATTCACCCCTCCACTTT

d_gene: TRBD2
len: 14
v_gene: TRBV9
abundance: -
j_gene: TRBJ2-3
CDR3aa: CASSNNREEDTQYF
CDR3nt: TGTGCCAGCAGCAACAACCGGGAGGAAGATACGCAGTATTTT

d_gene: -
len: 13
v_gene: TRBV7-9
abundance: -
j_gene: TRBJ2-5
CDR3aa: CASSFGYQETQYF
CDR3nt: TGTGCCAGCAGCTTTGGTTATCAAGAGACCCAGTACTTC

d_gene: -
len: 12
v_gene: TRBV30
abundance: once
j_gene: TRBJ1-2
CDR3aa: CAWGPDGDGYTF
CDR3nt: TGTGCCTGGGGCCCCGATGGGGATGGCTACACCTTC

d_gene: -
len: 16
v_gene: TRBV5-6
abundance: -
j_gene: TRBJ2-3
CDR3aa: CASSPGQGSYTDTQYF
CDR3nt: TGTGCCAGCAGCCCTGGGCAGGGGAGTTACACAGATACGCAGTATTTT

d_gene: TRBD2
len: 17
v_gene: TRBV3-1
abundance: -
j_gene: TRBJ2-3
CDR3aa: CASSRGLAGESTDTQYF
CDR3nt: TGTGCCAGCAGCCGGGGACTAGCGGGGGAATCCACAGATACGCAGTATTTT

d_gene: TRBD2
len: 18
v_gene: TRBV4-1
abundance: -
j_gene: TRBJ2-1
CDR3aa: CASSQEGAGGGSYNEQFF
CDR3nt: TGCGCCAGCAGCCAAGAAGGAGCGGGGGGCGGGTCCTACAATGAGCAGTTCTTC

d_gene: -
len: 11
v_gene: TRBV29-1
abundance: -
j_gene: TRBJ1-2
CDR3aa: CSAWTAYGYTF
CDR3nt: TGCAGCGCCTGGACTGCATATGGCTACACCTTC

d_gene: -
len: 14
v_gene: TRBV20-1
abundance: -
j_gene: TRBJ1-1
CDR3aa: CSARQFGQNTEAFF
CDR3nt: TGCAGTGCTCGTCAATTCGGCCAGAACACTGAAGCTTTCTTT

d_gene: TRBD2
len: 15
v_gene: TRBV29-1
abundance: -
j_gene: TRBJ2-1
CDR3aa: CSVIRDGGGNNEQFF
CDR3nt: TGCAGCGTTATAAGGGACGGCGGGGGAAACAATGAGCAGTTCTTC

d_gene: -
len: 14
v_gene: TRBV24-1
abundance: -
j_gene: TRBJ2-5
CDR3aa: CATSDFGSQETQYF
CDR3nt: TGTGCCACCAGTGATTTTGGCAGTCAAGAGACCCAGTACTTC

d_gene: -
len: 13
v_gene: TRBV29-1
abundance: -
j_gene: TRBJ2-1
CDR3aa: CSVEGSRVNEQFF
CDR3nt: TGCAGCGTTGAAGGTTCCAGGGTCAATGAGCAGTTCTTC

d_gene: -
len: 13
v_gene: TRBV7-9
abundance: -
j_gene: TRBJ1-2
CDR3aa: CASSLKDPDGYTF
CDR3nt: TGTGCCAGCAGCTTAAAGGATCCGGATGGCTACACCTTC